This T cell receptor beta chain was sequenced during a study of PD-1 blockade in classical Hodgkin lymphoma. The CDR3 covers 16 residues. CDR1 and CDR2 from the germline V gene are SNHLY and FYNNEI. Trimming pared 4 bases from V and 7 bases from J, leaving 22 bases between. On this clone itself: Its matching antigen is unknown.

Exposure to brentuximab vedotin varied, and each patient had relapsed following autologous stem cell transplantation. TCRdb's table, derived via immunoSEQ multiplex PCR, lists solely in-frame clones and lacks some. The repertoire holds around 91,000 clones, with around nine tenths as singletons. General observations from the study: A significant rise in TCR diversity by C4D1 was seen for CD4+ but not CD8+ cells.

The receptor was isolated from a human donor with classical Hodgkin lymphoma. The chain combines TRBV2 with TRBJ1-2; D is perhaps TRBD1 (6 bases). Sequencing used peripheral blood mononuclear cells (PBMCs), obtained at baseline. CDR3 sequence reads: CASSGQRRGASGGYTF. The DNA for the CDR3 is TGTGCCAGCAGTGGGCAGCGGCGGGGGGCGAGCGGTGGCTACACCTTC. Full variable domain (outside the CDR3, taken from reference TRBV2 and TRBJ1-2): EPEVTQTPSHQVTQMGQEVILRCVPISNHLYFYWYRQILGQKVEFLVSFYNNEISEKSEIFDDQFSVERPDGSNFTLKIRSTKLEDSAMYFCASSGQRRGASGGYTFGSGTRLTVV.